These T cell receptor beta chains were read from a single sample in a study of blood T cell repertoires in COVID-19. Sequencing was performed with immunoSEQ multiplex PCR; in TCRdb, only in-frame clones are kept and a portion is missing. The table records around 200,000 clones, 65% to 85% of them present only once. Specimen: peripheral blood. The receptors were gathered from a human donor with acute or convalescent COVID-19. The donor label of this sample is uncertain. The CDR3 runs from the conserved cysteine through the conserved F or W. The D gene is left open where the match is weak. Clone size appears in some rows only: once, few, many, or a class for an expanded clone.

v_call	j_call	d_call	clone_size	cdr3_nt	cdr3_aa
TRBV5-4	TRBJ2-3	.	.	TGTGCCAGCAGCCGGGGAGGAGACAGGGCTGAGTCAGATACGCAGTATTTT	CASSRGGDRAESDTQYF
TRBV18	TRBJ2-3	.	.	TGTGCCAGCTCACCGGGACTCTGGGATACGCAGTATTTT	CASSPGLWDTQYF
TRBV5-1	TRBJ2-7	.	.	TGCGCCAGCAGCGTTGTAACAGGGCTCGGTTCCTACGAGCAGTACTTC	CASSVVTGLGSYEQYF
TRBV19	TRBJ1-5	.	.	TGTGCCAGTAGTATTGGAGGGCTGGGTCAGCCCCAGCATTTT	CASSIGGLGQPQHF
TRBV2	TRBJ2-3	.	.	TGTGCCAGCAGTGCGTCTTCTCCCCCAGATACGCAGTATTTT	CASSASSPPDTQYF
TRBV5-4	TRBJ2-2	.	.	TGTGCCAGCAGCCCCCGGGGGGCCGTCTCCGGGGAGCTGTTTTTT	CASSPRGAVSGELFF
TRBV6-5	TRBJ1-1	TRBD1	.	TGTGCCAGCGCCCTCGCAGGGGGGACGAACACTGAAGCTTTCTTT	CASALAGGTNTEAFF
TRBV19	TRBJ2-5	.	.	TGTGCCAGTAGCCGTGGGGCAGGCCTCCAAGAGACCCAGTACTTC	CASSRGAGLQETQYF
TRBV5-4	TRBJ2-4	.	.	TGTGCCAGCAGCTTGGGACCTCAGGCGGGAAACATTCAGTACTTC	CASSLGPQAGNIQYF
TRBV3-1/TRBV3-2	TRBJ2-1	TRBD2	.	TGTGCCAGCAGCAATAGTAGCGGGGGGCCGCCCTACAATGAGCAGTTCTTC	CASSNSSGGPPYNEQFF
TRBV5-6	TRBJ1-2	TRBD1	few	TGTGCCAGCAGCTTGGCTCGGGACAGGGGGCTTGGAGGCTACACCTTC	CASSLARDRGLGGYTF
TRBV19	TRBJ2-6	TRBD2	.	TGTGCCAGTCGCGGGGGTACGGGGTATAGCTCTGGGGCCAACGTCCTGACTTTC	CASRGGTGYSSGANVLTF
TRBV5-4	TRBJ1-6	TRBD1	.	TGTGCCAGCAGCTTGGGGACAGGGGCCAATTCACCCCTCCACTTT	CASSLGTGANSPLHF
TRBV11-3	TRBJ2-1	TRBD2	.	TGTGCCAGCAGCTTAAGAGCGGGGGCGCAGTTCTTC	CASSLRAGAQFF
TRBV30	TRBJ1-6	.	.	TGTGCCTGGAGAAGTGGACAGTATAATTCACCCCTCCACTTT	CAWRSGQYNSPLHF
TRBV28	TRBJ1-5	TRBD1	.	TGTGCCAGCAGTTTCCAGGGGGGAAATCAGCCCCAGCATTTT	CASSFQGGNQPQHF
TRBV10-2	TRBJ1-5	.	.	TGCGCCAGCAGTGAGGGCAGGGCGCTCTATAGCAATCAGCCCCAGCATTTT	CASSEGRALYSNQPQHF
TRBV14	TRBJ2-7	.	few	TGTGCCAGCAGCCCCCGGGTCAGCACGAGCTCCTACGAGCAGTACTTC	CASSPRVSTSSYEQYF
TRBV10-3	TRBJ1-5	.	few	TGTGCCATACAGGGTCTGAGCAATCAGCCCCAGCATTTT	CAIQGLSNQPQHF
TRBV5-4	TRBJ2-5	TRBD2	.	TGTGCCAGCAGCTTGGTAGGGACTAGCGGTGAGGGGGAGACCCAGTACTTC	CASSLVGTSGEGETQYF
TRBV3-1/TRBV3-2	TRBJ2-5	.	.	TGTGCCAGCAGCCCGAGCAGGGGAAGGGGAGAGACCCAGTACTTC	CASSPSRGRGETQYF
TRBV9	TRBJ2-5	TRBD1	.	TGTGCCAGCGCGCCCGGGACAGGGGCGTTAGAGACCCAGTACTTC	CASAPGTGALETQYF
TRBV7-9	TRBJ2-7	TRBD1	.	TGTGCCAGCAGATCAGACAGGGGGTACGAGCAGTACTTC	CASRSDRGYEQYF
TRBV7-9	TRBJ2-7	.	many	TGTGCCAGCAGCTTAGCGAAGAGTTACGAGCAGTACTTC	CASSLAKSYEQYF
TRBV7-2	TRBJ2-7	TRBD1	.	TGTGCCAGCAGGCCGGGACAGGGGTACTACGAGCAGTACTTC	CASRPGQGYYEQYF
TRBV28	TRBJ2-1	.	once	TGTGCCAGCAGCCCCCCCCTAGGCCACAATTACAATGAGCAGTTCTTC	CASSPPLGHNYNEQFF
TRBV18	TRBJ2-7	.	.	TGTGCCAGCTCACCTGGCCCAACCTACGAGCAGTACTTC	CASSPGPTYEQYF
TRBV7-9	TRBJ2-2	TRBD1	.	TGTGCCAGCAGCCCAGGGACAGGGGAGGCCGGGGAGCTGTTTTTT	CASSPGTGEAGELFF
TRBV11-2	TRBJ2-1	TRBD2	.	TGTGCCAGCAGCCCCGGACTAGCGGGGGGGCGGGGTGAGCAGTTCTTC	CASSPGLAGGRGEQFF
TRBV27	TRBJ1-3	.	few	TGTGCCAGCAGTTTCATGGCCGGAAACACCATATATTTT	CASSFMAGNTIYF
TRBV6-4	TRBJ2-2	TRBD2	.	TGTGCCAGCAGTGAGACTAGCGCGAACACCGGGGAGCTGTTTTTT	CASSETSANTGELFF
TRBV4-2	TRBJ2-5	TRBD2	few	TGTGCCAGCAGCCAAGACCCTAGCGGGGAGGAAGGAGAGACCCAGTACTTC	CASSQDPSGEEGETQYF
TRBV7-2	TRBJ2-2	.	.	TGTGCCAGCAGCTTATTTAGGGGGAACACCGGGGAGCTGTTTTTT	CASSLFRGNTGELFF
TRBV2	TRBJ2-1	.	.	TGTGCCAGCAGACGCAACGCGGACAATGAGCAGTTCTTC	CASRRNADNEQFF
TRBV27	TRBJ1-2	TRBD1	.	TGTGCCAGCAGTTCAGCCTGGACAGGGGAGGGCTACACCTTC	CASSSAWTGEGYTF
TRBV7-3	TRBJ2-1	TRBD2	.	TGTGCCAGCAGCTTAAGAATCGGGGGGTACAATGAGCAGTTCTTC	CASSLRIGGYNEQFF
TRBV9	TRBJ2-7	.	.	TGTGCCAGCAGCCCCCGAGGGACGGGGGGCGCCTACGAGCAGTACTTC	CASSPRGTGGAYEQYF
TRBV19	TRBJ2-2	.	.	TGTGCCAGTAGTATAAGCTCCTACCCTAACACCGGGGAGCTGTTTTTT	CASSISSYPNTGELFF
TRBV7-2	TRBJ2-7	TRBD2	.	TGTGCCAGCAGCTTAAGTTTAGCGGGAGCGAACGAGCAGTACTTC	CASSLSLAGANEQYF
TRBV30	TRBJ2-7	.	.	TGTGCCTCCGGACAGAACTACGAGCAGTACTTC	CASGQNYEQYF
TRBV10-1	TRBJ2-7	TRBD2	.	TGCGCCAGCAGTGCAGGGAGCGGGAACTACGAGCAGTACTTC	CASSAGSGNYEQYF
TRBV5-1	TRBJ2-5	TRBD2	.	TGCGCCAGCAGCTTGAATCTAGCGGGGGGACAAGAGACCCAGTACTTC	CASSLNLAGGQETQYF
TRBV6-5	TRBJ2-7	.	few	TGTGCCAGCAGTCCCTCAGCGGGCCGCTACGAGCAGTACTTC	CASSPSAGRYEQYF
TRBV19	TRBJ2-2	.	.	TGTGCCAGCAGCCACCAGGGGTGGGAGCTGTTTTTT	CASSHQGWELFF
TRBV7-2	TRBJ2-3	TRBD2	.	TGTGCCAGCAGCTTAGTTTTCCGGACTAGCGGGAGTCGAGATACGCAGTATTTT	CASSLVFRTSGSRDTQYF
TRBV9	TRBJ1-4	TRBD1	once	TGTGCCAGCAGCGTCGGGACAGGGAGTGAAAAACTGTTTTTT	CASSVGTGSEKLFF
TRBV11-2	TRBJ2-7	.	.	TGTGCCAGCAGCTTAGATCGGGCCGGGAGCAAAGCGGGCTACGAGCAGTACTTC	CASSLDRAGSKAGYEQYF
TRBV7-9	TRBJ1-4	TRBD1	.	TGTGCCAGCAGCTTAGGGACAGGGGATGAAAAACTGTTTTTT	CASSLGTGDEKLFF
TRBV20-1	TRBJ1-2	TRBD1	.	TGCAGTGCTAGTGGGCAGGGGGCGCACGGCTACACCTTC	CSASGQGAHGYTF
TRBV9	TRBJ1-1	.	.	TGTGCCAGCAGCCTCGCGGGCGCTGAAGCTTTCTTT	CASSLAGAEAFF
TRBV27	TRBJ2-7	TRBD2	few	TGTGCCAGCAGTTTGAGCGGGAGTAGGAGCGAGCAGTACTTC	CASSLSGSRSEQYF
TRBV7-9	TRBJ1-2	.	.	TGTGCCAGCAGCTTAGCGGGGCAGGGGAAAGGTACTAACTATGGCTACACCTTC	CASSLAGQGKGTNYGYTF
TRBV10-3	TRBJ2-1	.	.	TGTGCCATCAGTGAGCCCCCGGGACTCCAGTTCTTC	CAISEPPGLQFF
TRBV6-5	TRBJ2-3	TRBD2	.	TGTGCCAGCACGCCTAGCGGGGGGGCAGATACGCAGTATTTT	CASTPSGGADTQYF
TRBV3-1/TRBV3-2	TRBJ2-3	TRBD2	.	TGTGCCAGCAGCACTAGCGGTATCACAGATACGCAGTATTTT	CASSTSGITDTQYF
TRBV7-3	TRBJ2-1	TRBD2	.	TGTGCCAGCAGCCGGGTAGCGGGGGGTTCCTACAATGAGCAGTTCTTC	CASSRVAGGSYNEQFF
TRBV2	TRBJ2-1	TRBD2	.	TGTGCCAGCAGTGAATACGGGGGGACCTCGTACAATGAGCAGTTCTTC	CASSEYGGTSYNEQFF
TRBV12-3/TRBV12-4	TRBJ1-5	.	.	TGTGCCAGCAGTTTCGGGGAGGATCAGCCCCAGCATTTT	CASSFGEDQPQHF
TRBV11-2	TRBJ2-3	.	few	TGTGCCAGCAGCTTAGTCGGAGATACGCAGTATTTT	CASSLVGDTQYF
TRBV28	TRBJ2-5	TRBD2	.	TGTGCCAGCAACTCGGGGGGGATAGAGACCCAGTACTTC	CASNSGGIETQYF